A selection of T cell receptor beta chains follows, all from one sample in a study of cytotoxic CD8 clonotypes in ibrutinib-treated CLL. The repertoire was sequenced with immunoSEQ multiplex PCR; TCRdb's copy has only in-frame clones and lacks some. The data show more than 75,000 clones, roughly three quarters seen once. This specimen was PBMCs, taken after 24 months of ibrutinib treatment. The receptors were sampled from a human donor with chronic lymphocytic leukemia. Both conserved end residues are part of each CDR3. Fields, in order: CDR3 protein, CDR3 DNA, V gene, clone size, J gene, D gene. A D gene is named only where the DNA matches it firmly. A clone size is listed for some rows: how often the clone was seen (once, few, many), or a class if it is expanded.

CASSLVLAGGPEGETQYF	TGTGCCAGCAGCTTAGTACTAGCGGGGGGCCCCGAGGGGGAGACCCAGTACTTC	TRBV7-3	NA	TRBJ2-5	TRBD2
CASSPKDRGRTEAFF	TGTGCCAGCTCACCTAAAGACAGGGGACGAACTGAAGCTTTCTTT	TRBV18	few	TRBJ1-1	TRBD1
CAWKRDPDNSPLHF	TGTGCCTGGAAACGGGACCCCGATAATTCACCCCTCCACTTT	TRBV30	once	TRBJ1-6	NA
CASSVRWTSSYNEQFF	TGTGCCAGCAGTGTTAGATGGACTAGCTCCTACAATGAGCAGTTCTTC	TRBV2	NA	TRBJ2-1	TRBD2
CASSLSRYNEQFF	TGTGCCAGCAGTCTTAGCCGATACAATGAGCAGTTCTTC	TRBV6-6	NA	TRBJ2-1	NA
CSVSGARVYGYTF	TGCAGCGTTTCGGGGGCTAGAGTCTATGGCTACACCTTC	TRBV29-1	NA	TRBJ1-2	NA
CASSPVRLGLYEQYF	TGTGCCAGCAGCCCGGTAAGGCTAGGACTCTACGAGCAGTACTTC	TRBV16	NA	TRBJ2-7	NA
CASSGRRQQFF	TGTGCCAGCAGTGGCCGGAGGCAGCAGTTCTTC	TRBV27	NA	TRBJ2-1	NA
CASSPGQIYGYTF	TGTGCCAGCAGCCCAGGACAGATTTATGGCTACACCTTC	TRBV7-9	NA	TRBJ1-2	NA
CASSQLGGGGISPLHF	TGCGCCAGCAGCCAGTTAGGGGGCGGAGGGATTTCACCCCTCCACTTT	TRBV4-3	NA	TRBJ1-6	TRBD1
CASRSWTDYYEQYF	TGTGCCAGCAGGTCTTGGACAGATTACTACGAGCAGTACTTC	TRBV6-6	NA	TRBJ2-7	NA
CASSYDSGPSTF	TGTGCCAGCAGCTACGATAGCGGCCCGAGCACCTTC	TRBV7-9	NA	TRBJ1-2	NA
CASSQGGQGDQPQHF	TGTGCCAGCAGCCAGGGAGGACAGGGAGATCAGCCCCAGCATTTT	TRBV5-4	few	TRBJ1-5	TRBD1
CASSLGDRVAYEQYF	TGTGCCAGCAGCTTGGGGGACAGGGTGGCCTACGAGCAGTACTTC	TRBV7-2	NA	TRBJ2-7	TRBD1
CASSLVLSWGQGNYGYTF	TGTGCCAGCAGCTTAGTACTCAGTTGGGGACAGGGGAACTATGGCTACACCTTC	TRBV7-2	NA	TRBJ1-2	TRBD1
CASSPPDRGNEQFF	TGTGCCAGCTCACCACCCGACAGGGGAAATGAGCAGTTCTTC	TRBV18	NA	TRBJ2-1	TRBD1
CASSTTGTIKPQHF	TGTGCCAGCAGCACCACAGGGACAATCAAGCCCCAGCATTTT	TRBV28	NA	TRBJ1-5	NA
CASSSLGEGTRDGELFF	TGTGCCAGCAGCTCTCTGGGGGAGGGAACTCGGGACGGGGAGCTGTTTTTT	TRBV7-9	NA	TRBJ2-2	TRBD2
CSVGAGNYGYTF	TGCAGCGTTGGGGCCGGGAACTATGGCTACACCTTC	TRBV29-1	NA	TRBJ1-2	NA
CASSPGTGYSNQPQHF	TGTGCCAGCTCGCCCGGGACAGGTTATAGCAATCAGCCCCAGCATTTT	TRBV18	NA	TRBJ1-5	TRBD1
CASSTLLTGTGGTDTQYF	TGTGCCAGTAGTACACTCTTGACCGGGACAGGGGGCACAGATACGCAGTATTTT	TRBV19	NA	TRBJ2-3	TRBD1
CASTSSSGANVLTF	TGTGCCAGCACCAGCAGCTCTGGGGCCAACGTCCTGACTTTC	TRBV13	NA	TRBJ2-6	NA
CAISESIRGFSGNTIYF	TGTGCCATCAGTGAGTCTATAAGGGGGTTCTCTGGAAACACCATATATTTT	TRBV10-3	NA	TRBJ1-3	NA
CASSYSGSVTDTQYF	TGTGCCAGCAGTTACTCGGGCAGTGTAACAGATACGCAGTATTTT	TRBV6-5	NA	TRBJ2-3	NA
CASRTDSTDTQYF	TGTGCCAGCAGAACGGACAGCACAGATACGCAGTATTTT	TRBV28	NA	TRBJ2-3	NA
CASSFRAGDGTDTQYF	TGTGCCAGCAGCTTCCGAGCGGGAGATGGCACAGATACGCAGTATTTT	TRBV5-5	NA	TRBJ2-3	TRBD2
CASSSMPRSYEQYF	TGTGCCAGCTCAAGCATGCCCAGGTCCTACGAGCAGTACTTC	TRBV18	NA	TRBJ2-7	NA
CASSSTGGVSSPLHF	TGTGCCAGCAGCTCCACCGGCGGGGTCAGTTCACCCCTCCACTTT	TRBV4-2	NA	TRBJ1-6	NA
CATSRDAAPYEQYF	TGTGCCACCAGCAGAGATGCTGCCCCCTACGAGCAGTACTTC	TRBV15	NA	TRBJ2-7	NA
CASSPTWTDNEQFF	TGTGCCAGCAGTCCAACTTGGACAGACAATGAGCAGTTCTTC	TRBV28	NA	TRBJ2-1	NA
CASSEAYGGYTF	TGTGCCAGCAGTGAAGCCTATGGAGGCTACACCTTC	TRBV2	few	TRBJ1-2	NA
CASRGDTLSGYEQYF	TGTGCCAGCAGGGGGGACACACTCTCAGGCTACGAGCAGTACTTC	TRBV7-9	NA	TRBJ2-7	NA
CASSQGGGGNTIYF	TGCGCCAGCAGCCAAGGGGGGGGCGGGAACACCATATATTTT	TRBV4-1	NA	TRBJ1-3	NA
CASSPPDRGYEQYF	TGTGCCAGCAGTCCCCCCGACAGGGGATACGAGCAGTACTTC	TRBV28	NA	TRBJ2-7	TRBD1
CASSLFGGGSDASSTDTQYF	TGCGCCAGCAGCCTGTTCGGAGGGGGTAGCGACGCTTCTAGCACAGATACGCAGTATTTT	TRBV4-1	NA	TRBJ2-3	NA
CVVRDRSYEQYF	TGTGTCGTTAGGGACCGCTCCTACGAGCAGTACTTC	TRBV28	NA	TRBJ2-7	NA
CASRDERETQYF	TGTGCCAGCAGGGATGAGAGGGAGACCCAGTACTTC	TRBV27	NA	TRBJ2-5	NA
CASSLDAGNSYNEQFF	TGTGCCAGCAGCTTAGATGCGGGCAACTCCTACAATGAGCAGTTCTTC	TRBV11-2	NA	TRBJ2-1	NA
CASSYATGWNTEAFF	TGCGCCAGCAGCTACGCGACAGGGTGGAACACTGAAGCTTTCTTT	TRBV5-1	few	TRBJ1-1	TRBD1
CASTPWYGGYDEQYF	TGTGCCAGCACCCCGTGGTACGGGGGCTACGACGAGCAGTACTTC	TRBV6-4	NA	TRBJ2-7	NA
CAISESDRPNSPLHF	TGTGCCATCAGTGAGTCGGACAGGCCTAATTCACCCCTCCACTTT	TRBV10-3	few	TRBJ1-6	TRBD1
CASSYSTGGPYEQYF	TGTGCCAGCAGTTACTCGACAGGGGGCCCCTACGAGCAGTACTTC	TRBV6-5	NA	TRBJ2-7	TRBD1
CASYPTWNTEAFF	TGTGCCAGCTACCCCACATGGAACACTGAAGCTTTCTTT	TRBV6-1	few	TRBJ1-1	NA
CASHLRATQYF	TGTGCCAGTCACCTAAGGGCGACCCAGTACTTC	TRBV2	NA	TRBJ2-5	NA
CASSLDYRTAGTETQYF	TGTGCCAGCAGCTTAGATTATAGGACAGCTGGGACGGAGACCCAGTACTTC	TRBV11-2	NA	TRBJ2-5	NA
CASRDRGSNQPQHF	TGTGCCAGCAGGGACAGGGGGAGCAATCAGCCCCAGCATTTT	TRBV2	NA	TRBJ1-5	TRBD1
CSASLGGEKLFF	TGCAGCGCAAGCCTCGGGGGCGAAAAACTGTTTTTT	TRBV29-1	NA	TRBJ1-4	NA
CASSEGQGGEKLFF	TGCGCCAGCAGCGAAGGACAGGGAGGTGAAAAACTGTTTTTT	TRBV5-1	NA	TRBJ1-4	TRBD1
CASRDLYNSPLHF	TGTGCCAGCAGGGACCTCTATAATTCACCCCTCCACTTT	TRBV28	once	TRBJ1-6	NA
CATAPGQGTTHYHYEQYF	TGCGCCACAGCCCCCGGACAGGGGACTACCCATTACCACTACGAGCAGTACTTC	TRBV4-1	NA	TRBJ2-7	TRBD1
CASRIQGGGPYGYTF	TGTGCCAGCAGAATTCAGGGAGGGGGCCCCTATGGCTACACCTTC	TRBV27	NA	TRBJ1-2	TRBD1
CASSRTGYNEQFF	TGTGCCAGCAGCCGGACAGGTTACAATGAGCAGTTCTTC	TRBV11-2	once	TRBJ2-1	TRBD1
CATSHTRAGVLSGANVLTF	TGTGCCACCAGCCATACCCGAGCGGGGGTCCTTTCTGGGGCCAACGTCCTGACTTTC	TRBV15	NA	TRBJ2-6	TRBD2
CASTGRTGAREQYF	TGTGCCAGCACCGGTCGGACAGGGGCGAGGGAGCAGTACTTC	TRBV6-1	NA	TRBJ2-7	TRBD1
CASSGLGYEQYF	TGTGCCAGCAGTGGTCTAGGCTACGAGCAGTACTTC	TRBV4-2	NA	TRBJ2-7	NA
CASSQVWEQKNSPLHF	TGCGCCAGCAGCCAAGTCTGGGAACAAAAGAATTCACCCCTCCACTTT	TRBV4-3	NA	TRBJ1-6	NA
CSNRGQRLPYEQYF	TGCAGCAACCGGGGACAGAGGCTCCCCTACGAGCAGTACTTC	TRBV29-1	once	TRBJ2-7	TRBD1